One and the same sample provided the 26 T cell receptor beta chains below, sequenced in a study of blood T cell repertoires in COVID-19. The method was immunoSEQ multiplex PCR; TCRdb's version includes in-frame clones alone and lacks a portion of them. The sample lists 250,000 or so clones; 80% to 90% were seen once. What was sequenced was PBMCs or T cells enriched from blood (not recorded which). All receptors derive from a middle-aged man who had recovered from COVID-19.

This chain links TRBV3-1 (or the pseudogene TRBV3-2) with TRBJ2-2, with a tentative D call TRBD1 (7 bases). Trimming removed 1 base from V and 5 bases from J, with 20 bases in between. The germline CDR1 and CDR2 sequences are LGHDT and YNNKEL (reference sequence). The CDR3 contains 18 residues. CDR3 region: CASSQGIYRGGRTGELFF. CDR3 in DNA: TGTGCCAGCAGCCAAGGAATATACAGGGGAGGAAGGACCGGGGAGCTGTTTTTT.

The rearrangement links TRBV6-1 to TRBJ1-2, with D perhaps TRBD1 (6 bases). Germline CDR1 and CDR2: MNHNS and SASEGT. There are 15 residues in the CDR3. V lost 0 bases and J 8 bases, leaving 16 bases between the germline ends. CDR3: CASSEAGAGAGGYTF. In DNA form, the CDR3 reads TGTGCCAGCAGTGAAGCGGGGGCAGGGGCCGGAGGCTACACCTTC.

The rearrangement joins TRBV28 to TRBJ2-7; D is undetermined. Germline assignment: CDR1 MDHEN and CDR2 SYDVKM. V lost 4 bases to trimming and J lost 2 bases, with 18 bases between them. CDR3 size: 16 residues. The CDR3 nucleotides read TGTGCCAGCAGTTCCTTGAGAAGCGTCAGAACCTACGAGCAGTACTTC. Encoded protein: CASSSLRSVRTYEQYF.

V usage is TRBV18 and J usage is TRBJ2-5; TRBD2 matches 11 bases. Germline CDR1 KGHSH, CDR2 LQKENI. This CDR3 is 19 amino acids long. J lost 2 bases, V lost 2 bases, and 13 bases had no gene match. CDR3 bases: TGTGCCAGCTCACCAGCAGAGTACCCGGGACTAGCGGTTCAAGAGACCCAGTACTTC. This codes for CASSPAEYPGLAVQETQYF.

The rearrangement uses TRBV18 and TRBJ2-7; weak D call: TRBD1 (5 bases). The germline V and J ends were trimmed by 2 bases and 3 bases, with 8 bases remaining between them. This CDR3 is 13 amino acids long. The germline V gene encodes CDR1 KGHSH and CDR2 LQKENI. The CDR3 DNA is TGTGCCAGCTCACCATCGGACAACTACGAGCAGTACTTC. Residues: CASSPSDNYEQYF.

This clone has only a few counts. CDR3 DNA sequence: TGTGCCACCAGCAGAAACAGGGGGCTTCATTATGGCTACACCTTC. Amino acids: CATSRNRGLHYGYTF. The genes are TRBV15 and TRBJ1-2, with 9 nucleotides matching TRBD1. CDR1 LNHNV and CDR2 YYDKDF come from the germline V gene (reference sequence). The CDR3 is made up of 15 amino acids. After removal of 2 bases from V and 5 bases from J, the junction contained 6 bases not matched to a gene.

This chain links TRBV30 with TRBJ2-5; no firm D call. The CDR3 sequence is 11 residues long. Looked up from germline, CDR1 is GTSNPN and CDR2 is SVGIG (reference sequence). V shed 0 bases and J shed 5 bases, with 4 bases lying between them. The CDR3 region has the DNA TGTGCCTGGAGTGTGAGCGAGACCCAGTACTTC. Its protein product is CAWSVSETQYF.

The chain carries TRBV27 and TRBJ2-7; D gene unclear. Germline V gene sequence: CDR1 MNHEY, CDR2 SMNVEV (reference sequence). The CDR3 covers 14 residues. Trimming stripped 3 bases from V and 3 bases from J, with 12 bases between. The CDR3 coding sequence is TGTGCCAGCAGTTTCGTCGGGTTGGTCTACGAGCAGTACTTC. It translates to CASSFVGLVYEQYF.

The chain couples TRBV7-2 to TRBJ1-2; the D is unclear. Per the germline V gene, CDR1 is SGHTA and CDR2 is FQGNSA. The CDR3 is 17 amino acids. Trimming left V 1 base short and J 2 bases short, with 17 bases between. The CDR3 sequence: CASSLVRLEVANYGYTF. The CDR3 DNA sequence: TGTGCCAGCAGCTTAGTAAGGTTGGAGGTAGCCAACTATGGCTACACCTTC.

This clone was seen more than once but under ten times. V usage is TRBV7-3 and J usage is TRBJ1-1; tentatively, D is TRBD1 (6 bases). This CDR3 region has 13 residues. In germline, CDR1 is SGHTA, CDR2 FQGTGA. V lost 5 bases, J lost 1 base, and 8 bases lay in between. CDR3 protein: CASSLQGNTEAFF. Here the CDR3 DNA reads TGTGCCAGCAGCCTACAGGGGAACACTGAAGCTTTCTTT. Full variable domain (rest looked up from reference TRBV7-3 and TRBJ1-1): GAGVSQTPSNKVTEKGKYVELRCDPISGHTALYWYRQSLGQGPEFLIYFQGTGAADDSGLPNDRFFAVRPEGSVSTLKIQRTERGDSAVYLCASSLQGNTEAFFGQGTRLTVV.

The CDR3 region has the DNA TGCAGCGGGGGACAGGACTACGAGCAGTACTTC. It codes for CSGGQDYEQYF. This chain joins TRBV29-1 and TRBJ2-7, with 8 nucleotides matching TRBD1. The germline gives CDR1 SQVTM, CDR2 ANQGSEA. This CDR3 is built from 11 residues. After removal of 7 bases from V and 3 bases from J, the junction contained 2 bases not matched to a gene.

V gene TRBV7-9 combines with J gene TRBJ1-5; D is unresolved. Germline assignment: CDR1 SEHNR and CDR2 FQNEAQ (reference sequence). This CDR3 spans 15 amino acids. The V and J ends lost 1 base and 0 bases respectively, with 7 bases between them. This CDR3 is CASSLGQNSNQPQHF. The CDR3 DNA is TGTGCCAGCAGCTTAGGCCAGAATAGCAATCAGCCCCAGCATTTT.

This clone was seen once. The genes are TRBV5-1 and TRBJ2-2, with D tentatively TRBD1 (6 bases). Trimming cost V 4 bases and J 4 bases, with 14 bases left between them. Germline CDR1 reads SGHRS; CDR2 reads YFSETQ. This CDR3 is 15 amino acids long. For the CDR3, the DNA is TGCGCCAGCAGCGATCGGACAGTCTCCACCGGGGAGCTGTTTTTT. Residues: CASSDRTVSTGELFF. Combining the CDR3 with reference TRBV5-1 and TRBJ2-2 gives the whole variable domain KAGVTQTPRYLIKTRGQQVTLSCSPISGHRSVSWYQQTPGQGLQFLFEYFSETQRNKGNFPGRFSGRQFSNSRSEMNVSTLELGDSALYLCASSDRTVSTGELFFGEGSRLTVL.

The chain recombines TRBV4-1 with TRBJ1-1; D is undetermined. Trimming pared 4 bases from V and 1 base from J, leaving 7 bases between. The CDR3 runs to 13 residues. Germline CDR1 reads MGHRA; CDR2 reads YSYEKL. The DNA for the CDR3 is TGCGCCAGCAGCCGGGCGGGGAACACTGAAGCTTTCTTT. Protein product: CASSRAGNTEAFF.

The V call is TRBV5-1, the J call TRBJ2-1, with 7 bases fitting TRBD1. Unmatched junction bases numbered 6, after V lost 4 bases and J lost 5 bases. This CDR3 contains 14 residues. Germline CDR1 reads SGHRS; CDR2 reads YFSETQ. CDR3 nucleotide sequence: TGCGCCAGCAGCACCCGGGACAGAAACAATGAGCAGTTCTTC. It translates to CASSTRDRNNEQFF.

The rearrangement links TRBV3-1 (or the pseudogene TRBV3-2) to TRBJ1-6; 8 bases fit TRBD1. CDR3 length: 16 residues. Germline-derived CDR1 and CDR2 are LGHDT and YNNKEL (reference sequence). With V trimmed by 4 bases and J by 3 bases, 5 bases remained unmatched. The CDR3 DNA reads TGTGCCAGCAGCCCCCTTGGACAGGGCTATAATTCACCCCTCCACTTT. Its protein product is CASSPLGQGYNSPLHF.

This chain joins TRBV3-1 (or the pseudogene TRBV3-2) and TRBJ1-4; TRBD1 might be the D (5 bases). The germline gives CDR1 LGHDT, CDR2 YNNKEL (reference sequence). The CDR3 is 14 residues long. V lost 4 bases, J lost 0 bases, and 6 bases lay in between. The CDR3 coding sequence is TGTGCCAGCAGCCGGGGGGCAACTAATGAAAAACTGTTTTTT. Translating gives CASSRGATNEKLFF.

This chain connects TRBV30 to TRBJ2-3, with a possible D match to TRBD1 (6 bases). In germline, CDR1 is GTSNPN, CDR2 SVGIG (reference sequence). The CDR3 spans 16 residues. V lost 4 bases and J 4 bases, leaving 21 bases between the germline ends. In DNA, the CDR3 is TGTGCCTGGACCGAGGGGCAGGGGCTGCAGGCAGATACGCAGTATTTT. This gives the protein CAWTEGQGLQADTQYF. Drawing the rest from reference TRBV30 and TRBJ2-3, the complete variable domain is SQTIHQWPATLVQPVGSPLSLECTVEGTSNPNLYWYRQAAGRGLQLLFYSVGIGQISSEVPQNLSASRPQDRQFILSSKKLLLSDSGFYLCAWTEGQGLQADTQYFGPGTRLTVL.

This clone was seen a handful of times. V is TRBV5-1 and J is TRBJ2-1; possibly TRBD1 for D (5 bases). Deletions cut 6 bases from V and 1 base from J, with 11 bases between. The CDR3 extends over 14 amino acids. CDR1 is SGHRS, CDR2 YFSETQ, per germline. CDR3 region: CASTQGASYNEQFF. The DNA of the CDR3 is TGCGCCAGCACTCAGGGCGCGTCCTACAATGAGCAGTTCTTC. Variable domain in full (rest from reference TRBV5-1 and TRBJ2-1): KAGVTQTPRYLIKTRGQQVTLSCSPISGHRSVSWYQQTPGQGLQFLFEYFSETQRNKGNFPGRFSGRQFSNSRSEMNVSTLELGDSALYLCASTQGASYNEQFFGPGTRLTVL.

The chain has TRBV3-1 (or the pseudogene TRBV3-2) and TRBJ2-1; weak D call: TRBD1 (5 bases). V lost 0 bases to trimming and J lost 3 bases, with 6 bases between them. CDR3 length: 14 residues. Per the germline V gene, CDR1 is LGHDT and CDR2 is YNNKEL (reference sequence). This chain's CDR3 is CASSQDQGYNEQFF. CDR3 DNA: TGTGCCAGCAGCCAAGATCAGGGCTACAATGAGCAGTTCTTC.

As DNA, the CDR3 is TGCGCCAGCAGCCAAGGACAGGGGAACACCGGGGAGCTGTTTTTT. It codes for CASSQGQGNTGELFF. The genes are TRBV4-3 and TRBJ2-2; the match to TRBD1 covers 7 bases. Germline V gene sequence: CDR1 LGHNA, CDR2 YSLEER. V trimming: 1 base; J trimming: 1 base; junction bases outside the gene matches: 0. The length of the CDR3 is 15 residues.

The V gene is TRBV7-6, the J gene TRBJ2-3; 11 positions match TRBD2. The CDR3 spans 16 residues. Trimming took 1 base from V and 2 from J; bases not matched to a gene: 2. Germline-derived CDR1 and CDR2 are SGHVS and FNYEAQ. CDR3 DNA: TGTGCCAGCAGCTTAGGACTAGCGGGGTTCACAGATACGCAGTATTTT. Protein: CASSLGLAGFTDTQYF.

This clone was observed a handful of times. Other DNA sequences in this sample translate to the same CDR3. The genes are TRBV10-1 and TRBJ2-1; D ambiguous. Germline loops: CDR1 WNHNN, CDR2 SYGVQD (reference sequence). The CDR3 contains 13 residues. V was trimmed by 2 bases and J by 3 bases, leaving 5 bases between them. CDR3 sequence: CASSESVYNEQFF. The CDR3 nucleotides read TGCGCCAGCAGTGAGAGCGTCTACAATGAGCAGTTCTTC.

The chain joins TRBV28 to TRBJ1-1, with a possible D match to TRBD1 (6 bases). The ends were cut back, 4 bases at V and 5 bases at J, with 14 bases in the middle. CDR1 and CDR2 (germline): MDHEN, SYDVKM. The CDR3 consists of 14 residues. The CDR3 coding sequence is TGTGCCAGCAGTTCTACAGGGTTGAGGACTGAAGCTTTCTTT. Amino acids: CASSSTGLRTEAFF.

This clone has only a few counts. The chain links TRBV3-1 (or the pseudogene TRBV3-2) to TRBJ2-1; 8 bases are shared with TRBD2. Per the germline V gene, CDR1 is LGHDT and CDR2 is YNNKEL (reference sequence). V dropped 4 bases and J dropped 7; count of bases not matched to a gene: 9. The CDR3 covers 15 residues. The CDR3 DNA reads TGTGCCAGCAGCCGCCCCGGGACTAGATTTAATGAGCAGTTCTTC. It translates to CASSRPGTRFNEQFF.

V is TRBV5-1 and J is TRBJ2-1; no firm D call. Trimming removed 4 bases from V and 7 bases from J, with 12 bases in between. The CDR3 runs to 13 residues. Germline lookup yields CDR1 SGHRS and CDR2 YFSETQ. This chain's CDR3 is CASSLLPGNEQFF. CDR3 in DNA: TGCGCCAGCAGCCTCCTCCCCGGGAATGAGCAGTTCTTC.